The 21 T cell receptor beta chains listed next were all sequenced from one sample in a study of OX40 agonist ivuxolimab in advanced cancers. The data were produced by immunoSEQ multiplex PCR, yet TCRdb's version contains in-frame clones alone and is incomplete. Of roughly 86,000 clones listed, 85% to 90% are singletons. The sequences come from CD4+ or CD8+ T cells sorted from blood, collected in a trial of the OX40 agonist ivuxolimab. The receptors were sampled from an adult with an advanced solid tumor such as melanoma, head and neck, liver or kidney cancer.

This clone has only one observation. V and J are TRBV5-1 and TRBJ2-4; possibly TRBD1 for D (6 bases). The CDR3 sequence is 17 residues long. Germline V gene sequence: CDR1 SGHRS, CDR2 YFSETQ. V was cut by 4 bases and J by 1 base, with 18 bases left in between. CDR3 loop: CASSQGSGFIAKNIQYF. The CDR3 bases are TGCGCCAGCAGCCAGGGGTCGGGGTTTATCGCCAAAAACATTCAGTACTTC.

The V call is TRBV18, the J call TRBJ1-1; tentatively, D is TRBD1 (5 bases). Trimming left V 6 bases short and J 4 bases short, with 18 bases between. The length of the CDR3 is 15 residues. CDR1 is KGHSH, CDR2 LQKENI, per germline. CDR3 in DNA: TGTGCCAGCTCGACAAATGCGCAGGGTTTCACTGAAGCTTTCTTT. This codes for CASSTNAQGFTEAFF.

The rearrangement joins TRBV6-5 to TRBJ1-1, with a weak D call TRBD1 (5 bases). Germline CDR1 reads MNHEY; CDR2 reads SVGAGI. This CDR3 comprises 14 residues. The V end was cut by 2 bases, the J end by 5 bases, with 12 bases between. CDR3 amino acids: CASSYTGGGTEAFF. CDR3 sequence (DNA): TGTGCCAGCAGTTACACAGGAGGAGGGACTGAAGCTTTCTTT.

The table lists this clone with a count of one. The chain uses TRBV5-3 and TRBJ2-3, with 9 positions matching TRBD1. TRBV5-3 is an open reading frame, and its role is uncertain. The trim removed 0 bases at V and 4 bases at J, leaving 0 bases unmatched. The CDR3 is 14 amino acids. CDR3 loop: CARSLGQGADTQYF. In DNA form, the CDR3 reads TGTGCCAGAAGCTTGGGACAGGGGGCAGATACGCAGTATTTT.

The chain couples TRBV9 to TRBJ2-1; D is perhaps TRBD1 or TRBD2 (6 bases each). The CDR3 extends over 18 amino acids. Looked up from germline, CDR1 is SGDLS and CDR2 is YYNGEE. V lost 0 bases, J lost 6 bases, and 22 bases lay in between. Written as DNA, the CDR3 is TGTGCCAGCAGCGTAGTCCCGGGAGAAGGGGGAGAGGGCAATGAGCAGTTCTTC. Amino acids: CASSVVPGEGGEGNEQFF.

This chain uses TRBV19 with TRBJ2-1; 11 nucleotides align to TRBD2. J gave up 0 bases and V 5 bases, and 6 bases lay outside the gene matches. The CDR3 sequence is 17 residues long. Germline V gene sequence: CDR1 LNHDA, CDR2 SQIVND (reference sequence). In DNA, the CDR3 is TGTGCCAGTAGTGTTACTAGCGGGAGTATCTCCTACAATGAGCAGTTCTTC. Its protein is CASSVTSGSISYNEQFF.

This clone was seen a single time. The rearrangement joins TRBV28 to TRBJ2-3; 9 bases are shared with TRBD2. This CDR3 has 13 amino acids. CDR1 is MDHEN, CDR2 SYDVKM, per germline. V was clipped by 8 bases and J by 6 bases; unmatched bases: 6. The CDR3 sequence is CASVTAGGDTQYF. The CDR3, as DNA: TGTGCCAGCGTGACAGCGGGAGGTGATACGCAGTATTTT.

The V call is TRBV2, the J call TRBJ2-7; 12 nucleotides line up with TRBD2. Losses at the gene ends were 7 bases for V and 2 bases for J; bases not matched to a gene: 12. The CDR3 runs to 17 residues. The germline gives CDR1 SNHLY, CDR2 FYNNEI. The CDR3 protein is CASTVLAGGRGAYEQYF. The CDR3, as DNA: TGTGCCAGCACCGTACTAGCGGGAGGTAGGGGGGCCTACGAGCAGTACTTC.

The chain links TRBV6-5 to TRBJ1-2; D gene uncertain. Germline lookup yields CDR1 MNHEY and CDR2 SVGAGI. V lost 2 bases, J lost 8 bases, and 12 bases lay in between. The CDR3 spans 13 residues. CDR3 protein: CASSYKPDGGYTF. DNA for the CDR3: TGTGCCAGCAGTTACAAGCCAGATGGGGGCTACACCTTC.

V gene TRBV28 combines with J gene TRBJ2-5, with D perhaps TRBD1 (6 bases). CDR1 MDHEN and CDR2 SYDVKM come from the germline V gene. The CDR3 has 13 amino acids. V was trimmed by 8 bases and J by 1 base, leaving 11 bases between them. CDR3 coding DNA: TGTGCCAGCCGGGAAGGGGGCCAAGAGACCCAGTACTTC. Amino acid sequence: CASREGGQETQYF.

The genes are TRBV9 and TRBJ2-3, with 7 bases aligning to TRBD2. Germline V gives CDR1 SGDLS, CDR2 YYNGEE. The V segment lost 4 bases and the J segment 1 base; nucleotides outside the gene matches: 12. The CDR3 length is 17 residues. The chain's CDR3 is CASSPWGGAGGTDTQYF. Here the CDR3 DNA reads TGTGCCAGCAGCCCTTGGGGGGGAGCAGGTGGCACAGATACGCAGTATTTT.

This chain links TRBV5-1 with TRBJ1-1, with 11 bases matching TRBD1. This CDR3 region has 17 residues. V lost 5 bases to trimming and J lost 0 bases; unmatched junction nucleotides: 9. Germline values: CDR1 SGHRS, CDR2 YFSETQ. The CDR3 here is CASSLLDRGQVNTEAFF. CDR3 nucleotides: TGCGCCAGCAGTCTCCTGGACAGGGGGCAGGTGAACACTGAAGCTTTCTTT.

The chain couples TRBV9 to TRBJ2-7; TRBD2 agrees at 8 bases. J gave up 4 bases and V 4 bases, and 7 bases lay outside the gene matches. The CDR3 consists of 14 residues. Germline-derived CDR1 and CDR2 are SGDLS and YYNGEE. The CDR3: CASSPVAGSYEQYF. CDR3 nucleotides: TGTGCCAGCAGCCCCGTAGCGGGGAGTTACGAGCAGTACTTC.

J is TRBJ2-3 and V is TRBV2, with 9 bases identical to TRBD1. Germline V gene data show CDR1 as SNHLY and CDR2 as FYNNEI. The length of the CDR3 is 15 residues. V was clipped by 2 bases and J by 1 base; unmatched bases: 1. The CDR3 nucleotides read TGTGCCAGCAGTGAACGGGACAGGGGCACAGATACGCAGTATTTT. It codes for CASSERDRGTDTQYF.

This rearrangement joins TRBV27 to TRBJ1-5; D unresolved. V was cut by 8 bases and J by 8 bases, with 16 bases left in between. Looked up from germline, CDR1 is MNHEY and CDR2 is SMNVEV (reference sequence). The CDR3 has 13 residues. For the CDR3, the DNA is TGTGCCAGCGGAGACGTCCCCAAGAAGCCCCAGCATTTT. Amino acids: CASGDVPKKPQHF.

The V gene is TRBV29-1, the J gene TRBJ2-7, with D possibly called TRBD1 or TRBD2 (5 bases each). Germline lookup yields CDR1 SQVTM and CDR2 ANQGSEA. The CDR3 covers 13 residues. V lost 1 base and J 4 bases, leaving 11 bases between the germline ends. CDR3 sequence reads: CSVEAPGSYEQYF. The CDR3 DNA is TGCAGCGTTGAAGCCCCAGGGAGTTACGAGCAGTACTTC.

CDR3 sequence reads: CACPKRSNTGELFF. CDR3 sequence (DNA): TGTGCCTGCCCGAAGCGGTCAAACACCGGGGAGCTGTTTTTT. This chain links TRBV30 with TRBJ2-2, with D maybe TRBD2 (5 bases). CDR3 size: 14 residues. Germline assignment: CDR1 GTSNPN and CDR2 SVGIG (reference sequence). V lost 6 bases and J lost 2, with 13 bases in between.

This rearrangement joins TRBV28 to TRBJ2-2, with D unresolved. Between the trimmed V and J ends, which lost 1 base and 4 bases, there was a span of 10 bases. The CDR3 covers 15 residues. The germline gives CDR1 MDHEN, CDR2 SYDVKM. CDR3 DNA sequence: TGTGCCAGCAGTTTATACGGGTCGAGCACCGGGGAGCTGTTTTTT. Encoded protein: CASSLYGSSTGELFF.

This clone was found once. The rearrangement uses TRBV27 and TRBJ1-6; 11 bases are shared with TRBD1. The length of the CDR3 is 17 residues. V gave up 4 bases and J gave up 9 bases; unmatched junction bases: 11. Germline lookup yields CDR1 MNHEY and CDR2 SMNVEV (reference sequence). CDR3 DNA sequence: TGTGCCAGCAGTTCCTATTCCGGGACAGGGGGTTCTTCACCCCTCCACTTT. Its translation is CASSSYSGTGGSSPLHF.

The J gene is TRBJ2-3, the V gene TRBV6-5, with TRBD2 matching over 8 bases. Trimming cost V 2 bases and J 1 base; bases outside gene matches: 2. CDR1 is MNHEY, CDR2 SVGAGI, per germline. CDR3 length: 15 residues. The CDR3 nucleotides read TGTGCCAGCAGTTACCCGACTAGCGGCACAGATACGCAGTATTTT. Translated, it gives CASSYPTSGTDTQYF.

The chain carries TRBV11-2 and TRBJ2-7; D might be TRBD1 (5 bases). The V gene's germline CDR1 is SGHAT and CDR2 FQNNGV. V was trimmed by 2 bases and J by 3 bases, leaving 14 bases between them. The length of the CDR3 is 15 residues. CDR3 DNA sequence: TGTGCCAGCAGCTTATATCAGGGCCCCAACTACGAGCAGTACTTC. It is translated as CASSLYQGPNYEQYF.